These 32 T cell receptor beta chains were all obtained from the same sample, sequenced in a study of blood T cells in healthy people across ages (dated by TCRdb to between 2014 and 2017). Library creation used 5' RACE. For sequencing, an Illumina HiSeq 2500 was employed. A second about 7 to 12 cycle PCR used a sample-barcoded 5' primer and a J-beta primer mix. Using fastp at Q25 and MiXCR, TCRdb reprocessed the public reads and kept productive beta chains. Identical CDR3 proteins give one entry, which carries the most common genes and DNA. Recorded for this sample are about 1.5 million distinct CDR3 sequences; less than 45% of them occurred a single time. Around 4% of the sample rests with the top ten. Sequencing was carried out using blood. The source of these receptors is a woman under 30 in good health.

With respect to this clonotype: This could be a read error, since a much larger clone is one nucleotide away. The chain has TRBV6-2 or TRBV6-3 and TRBJ1-1; 10 nucleotides align to TRBD1. The ends lost 5 bases at V and 3 bases at J; junction bases unmatched: 0. In germline, CDR1 is MNHEY, CDR2 SVGEGT. This CDR3 spans 13 amino acids. CDR3 sequence reads: CASSDRGHTEAFF. The DNA of the CDR3 is TGTGCCAGCAGTGACAGGGGGCACACTGAAGCTTTCTTT.

A few counts support this clonotype. The chain has TRBV4-1 and TRBJ2-7, with TRBD1 as a possible D gene (6 bases). The V end lost 4 bases, the J end lost 3 bases, and 13 bases lay between the germline ends. CDR1 MGHRA and CDR2 YSYEKL come from the germline V gene. This CDR3 is built from 14 residues. The CDR3 DNA reads as TGCGCCAGCAGCCGTTCGGACAGCTTCTACGAGCAGTACTTC. Protein product: CASSRSDSFYEQYF.

The CDR3 region has the DNA TGTGCCAGCAGCCCTGGACGGATTGGCGCGAACACCGGGGAGCTGTTTTTT. Protein: CASSPGRIGANTGELFF. V and J are TRBV11-2 and TRBJ2-2; D ambiguous. V lost 5 bases, J lost 0 bases, and 16 bases lay in between. This CDR3 contains 17 residues. Germline V gene data show CDR1 as SGHAT and CDR2 as FQNNGV. The variable domain in full, with the rest retrieved from reference TRBV11-2 and TRBJ2-2, is EAGVAQSPRYKIIEKRQSVAFWCNPISGHATLYWYQQILGQGPKLLIQFQNNGVVDDSQLPKDRFSAERLKGVDSTLKIQPAKLEDSAVYLCASSPGRIGANTGELFFGEGSRLTVL.

This clonotype was counted between two and nine times. V and J are TRBV2 and TRBJ1-1; D unresolved. Germline loops: CDR1 SNHLY, CDR2 FYNNEI. V lost 6 bases and J 6 bases, leaving 5 bases between the germline ends. There are 10 residues in the CDR3. Here the CDR3 reads CASRMSEAFF. The CDR3 bases are TGTGCCAGCAGGATGTCTGAAGCTTTCTTT.

A few counts support this clonotype. The V call is TRBV4-3, the J call TRBJ2-1; D unclear. V shed 5 bases and J shed 1 base, with 12 bases lying between them. Germline CDR1 and CDR2: LGHNA and YSLEER. There are 15 residues in the CDR3. The CDR3 region has the DNA TGCGCCAGCAGCAAGTGGAGTGTTTCCTACAATGAGCAGTTCTTC. Residues: CASSKWSVSYNEQFF.

The V call is TRBV3-1, the J call TRBJ2-5; 9 nucleotides match TRBD1. The CDR3 has 15 residues. Germline V gene data show CDR1 as LGHDT and CDR2 as YNNKEL (reference sequence). The CDR3 loop reads CVCSHLGQGGNEQYF. CDR3 in DNA: TGTGTCTGCAGCCACCTGGGACAGGGTGGCAATGAGCAGTACTTC.

The V gene is TRBV12-3 or TRBV12-4, the J gene TRBJ1-1, with unresolved D. This CDR3 has 15 residues. Trimming left V 6 bases short and J 3 bases short, with 17 bases between. CDR3 sequence (DNA): TGTGCCAGCAGACCACTACCGGGAATGCACACTGAAGCTTTCTTT. It translates to CASRPLPGMHTEAFF.

The CDR3 DNA sequence: TGTGCCAGCAGTACAGGGCCGAGGTGGAACGAGCAGTACTTC. Translating gives CASSTGPRWNEQYF. The chain links TRBV28 to TRBJ2-7; D perhaps matches TRBD1 (6 bases). This CDR3 is 14 amino acids long. Germline-derived CDR1 and CDR2 are MDHEN and SYDVKM. V was shortened by 5 bases and J by 5 bases, with 16 bases between the two germline ends.

This clonotype was seen more than once but under ten times. The chain is built from TRBV6-5 and TRBJ1-2, with D unresolved. V lost 8 bases, J lost 2 bases, and 18 bases lay in between. Germline V lookup: CDR1 MNHEY, CDR2 SVGAGI. CDR3 length: 15 residues. CDR3 DNA sequence: TGTGCCAGCGCGGGGAGACACCCGCTGAACTATGGCTACACCTTC. Translated: CASAGRHPLNYGYTF.

The chain combines TRBV28 with TRBJ1-4; TRBD1 might be the D (5 bases). CDR3 size: 15 residues. Germline V gene sequence: CDR1 MDHEN, CDR2 SYDVKM. The ends were cut back, 7 bases at V and 8 bases at J, with 20 bases in the middle. CDR3 amino acids: CASTPPEGFGEKLFF. The CDR3 DNA reads as TGTGCCAGCACCCCACCTGAGGGGTTTGGAGAAAAACTGTTTTTT.

This clonotype was seen more than once but under ten times. The chain combines TRBV6-2 or TRBV6-3 with TRBJ2-3, with 8 positions matching TRBD2. J gave up 4 bases and V 6 bases, and 9 bases lay outside the gene matches. Germline assignment: CDR1 MNHEY and CDR2 SVGEGT. The CDR3 totals 15 residues. CDR3 in amino acids: CASRSQRGWADTQYF. CDR3 bases: TGTGCCAGCAGGTCACAGCGGGGGTGGGCAGATACGCAGTATTTT.

This chain links TRBV4-3 with TRBJ1-6; no definite D call. The CDR3 sequence is 17 residues long. Looked up from germline, CDR1 is LGHNA and CDR2 is YSLEER. Trimming cost V 0 bases and J 1 base, with 10 bases left between them. CDR3 protein: CASSQEAGNSYNSPLHF. The CDR3 region has the DNA TGCGCCAGCAGCCAAGAAGCAGGAAATTCCTATAATTCACCCCTCCACTTT.

The chain joins TRBV3-1 to TRBJ2-3; 8 bases align to TRBD2. The V and J ends lost 4 bases and 4 bases, in that order; junction bases with no gene match: 7. Germline assignment: CDR1 LGHDT and CDR2 YNNKEL (reference sequence). The CDR3 has 15 residues. The CDR3 is CASSRDGRAPDTQYF. The CDR3 DNA reads as TGTGCCAGCAGCCGAGACGGGAGGGCCCCAGATACGCAGTATTTT.

CDR3 sequence reads: CASSPSSGGLSSYNEQYF. The CDR3 coding sequence is TGTGCCAGCAGTCCCTCTTCGGGGGGTCTAAGCTCCTACAATGAGCAGTACTTC. The chain recombines TRBV12-3 or TRBV12-4 with TRBJ2-7; 7 nucleotides align to TRBD2. Germline trimming cut 5 bases from V and 7 bases from J; bases unmatched to any gene: 23. This CDR3 has 18 amino acids.

This clonotype has just a few counts. The V and J genes are TRBV5-1 and TRBJ2-3, with D possibly TRBD2 on 6 matching bases. The V end was cut by 4 bases, the J end by 3 bases, with 9 bases between. The CDR3 is made up of 13 amino acids. CDR1 and CDR2 from the germline V gene are SGHRS and YFSETQ. Here the CDR3 DNA reads TGCGCCAGCAGCCCGGGGGAAACAGATACGCAGTATTTT. The encoded protein is CASSPGETDTQYF.

This chain joins TRBV29-1 and TRBJ2-1; the D gene is possibly TRBD2 (6 bases). Germline V gene sequence: CDR1 SQVTM, CDR2 ANQGSEA. V lost 1 base, J lost 4 bases, and 14 bases lay in between. The CDR3 contains 15 residues. The CDR3 DNA is TGCAGCGTTGAAGCTTACGGGAGATCTTACAATGAGCAGTTCTTC. Translating gives CSVEAYGRSYNEQFF.

The chain joins TRBV5-1 to TRBJ1-1, with no clear D. V was cut by 4 bases and J by 7 bases, with 8 bases left in between. The length of the CDR3 is 11 residues. Germline assignment: CDR1 SGHRS and CDR2 YFSETQ. The CDR3 DNA sequence: TGCGCCAGCAGCCTGCGGAATGAAGCTTTCTTT. This codes for CASSLRNEAFF. The variable domain in full, with the rest retrieved from reference TRBV5-1 and TRBJ1-1, is KAGVTQTPRYLIKTRGQQVTLSCSPISGHRSVSWYQQTPGQGLQFLFEYFSETQRNKGNFPGRFSGRQFSNSRSEMNVSTLELGDSALYLCASSLRNEAFFGQGTRLTVV.

The chain is built from TRBV5-4 and TRBJ1-1; tentative D call: TRBD1 (5 bases). Trimming left V 4 bases short and J 0 bases short, with 16 bases between. CDR1 and CDR2 (germline): SGHNT, YYREEE (reference sequence). This CDR3 comprises 16 residues. As DNA, the CDR3 is TGTGCCAGCAGCCCGGAAAGCGGGGCGATGAACACTGAAGCTTTCTTT. This encodes CASSPESGAMNTEAFF.

This clonotype appeared a few times. The chain combines TRBV20-1 with TRBJ2-7, with TRBD2 identical over 9 bases. The CDR3 totals 18 residues. Trimming at V came to 0 bases and at J to 4 bases, leaving 16 bases not matched to a gene. Germline CDR1 and CDR2: DFQATT and SNEGSKA (reference sequence). The CDR3 reads CSARDRWRSGGRVYEQYF. The CDR3 nucleotides are TGCAGTGCTAGAGATCGTTGGAGATCTGGCGGGAGGGTATACGAGCAGTACTTC.

Only a few counts were recorded for this clonotype. The J gene is TRBJ2-7, the V gene TRBV5-1; 9 bases map to TRBD1. The CDR3 loop spans 15 amino acids. The V and J ends lost 2 bases and 3 bases, in that order; junction bases with no gene match: 6. Germline V lookup: CDR1 SGHRS, CDR2 YFSETQ. CDR3 sequence reads: CASSLGDRAIYEQYF. The CDR3 bases are TGCGCCAGCAGCTTAGGGGACAGGGCGATCTACGAGCAGTACTTC.

The chain is built from TRBV20-1 and TRBJ2-7, with D possibly being TRBD2 (6 bases). Germline CDR1 reads DFQATT; CDR2 reads SNEGSKA (reference sequence). CDR3 length equals 13 residues. V was pared by 6 bases and J by 2 bases, with 14 bases between. CDR3 coding DNA: TGCAGTGCACCCGGGCTAGCGACCTACGAGCAGTACTTC. Translation gives CSAPGLATYEQYF.

The DNA of the CDR3 is TGTGCCAGCAGCCGGGCCGGGACAGAGGAAGAGACCCAGTACTTC. Translating gives CASSRAGTEEETQYF. The chain links TRBV3-1 to TRBJ2-5; 7 bases are a match to TRBD1. CDR1 and CDR2 from the germline V gene are LGHDT and YNNKEL (reference sequence). The junction had 8 bases not matched to a gene; V was cut back by 4 bases and J by 3 bases. There are 15 residues in the CDR3.

The chain is built from TRBV12-3 or TRBV12-4 and TRBJ2-2; D unclear. CDR3 length: 13 amino acids. V dropped 4 bases and J dropped 6 bases, with 9 bases sitting between them. The DNA of the CDR3 is TGTGCCAGCAGTTCTTTCCAAGCCGGGGAGCTGTTTTTT. It is translated as CASSSFQAGELFF.

The chain links TRBV7-3 to TRBJ2-6, with 7 nucleotides matching TRBD1. Germline trimming cut 1 base from V and 1 base from J; bases unmatched to any gene: 10. The CDR3 sequence is 19 residues long. Germline lookup yields CDR1 SGHTA and CDR2 FQGTGA. The DNA for the CDR3 is TGTGCCAGCAGCTTAATGGGCAGGGGGTATTCGTCTGGGGCCAACGTCCTGACTTTC. Protein product: CASSLMGRGYSSGANVLTF.

This chain joins TRBV12-3 or TRBV12-4 and TRBJ2-7; 8 bases match TRBD1. This CDR3 comprises 16 residues. Trimming at V came to 6 bases and at J to 1 base, leaving 11 bases not matched to a gene. Written as DNA, the CDR3 is TGTGCCAGCAGCTCGGACGGGACAGGCCATTCCTACGAGCAGTACTTC. It codes for CASSSDGTGHSYEQYF.

This clonotype was counted many times. V and J are TRBV20-1 and TRBJ2-1; no firm D call. The CDR3 has 12 residues. The germline gives CDR1 DFQATT, CDR2 SNEGSKA (reference sequence). V gave up 3 bases and J gave up 5 bases, with 8 bases separating them. The CDR3 protein is CSASSPNNEQFF. CDR3 DNA sequence: TGCAGTGCTAGCTCGCCCAACAATGAGCAGTTCTTC.

The gene calls are TRBV20-1 and TRBJ1-4; 8 nucleotides agree with TRBD1. Germline V lookup: CDR1 DFQATT, CDR2 SNEGSKA (reference sequence). CDR3 length: 15 amino acids. V was clipped by 6 bases and J by 3 bases; unmatched bases: 9. The CDR3 reads CSAPDPTGANEKLFF. In DNA form, the CDR3 reads TGCAGTGCCCCAGACCCGACAGGGGCTAATGAAAAACTGTTTTTT.

This clonotype was counted only a few times. The V and J genes are TRBV6-2 or TRBV6-3 and TRBJ2-7; D gene uncertain. CDR3 length: 15 amino acids. CDR1 MNHEY and CDR2 SVGEGT come from the germline V gene. With 7 bases removed from V and 0 bases from J, the gap between germline ends came to 16 bases. The CDR3 protein is CASTLSPLVSYEQYF. In DNA, the CDR3 is TGTGCCAGCACCCTCTCTCCGCTAGTCTCCTACGAGCAGTACTTC.

This CDR3 is CASSEGPDRGADTQYF. The CDR3, as DNA: TGTGCCAGCAGTGAGGGCCCAGACAGAGGAGCAGATACGCAGTATTTT. The J gene is TRBJ2-3, the V gene TRBV6-1; tentatively, D is TRBD1 (5 bases). V was cut by 3 bases and J by 4 bases, with 17 bases left in between. Germline-derived CDR1 and CDR2 are MNHNS and SASEGT. The CDR3 sequence is 16 residues long.

This clonotype was seen more than once but under ten times. V gene TRBV6-1 combines with J gene TRBJ1-2; D remains unclear. CDR3 length equals 11 residues. V was cut by 4 bases and J by 8 bases, with 8 bases left in between. Per the germline V gene, CDR1 is MNHNS and CDR2 is SASEGT. The CDR3 is CASSVGLGYTF. As DNA, the CDR3 is TGTGCCAGCAGTGTAGGGTTGGGCTACACCTTC.

In its sample, this clonotype was seen once. The chain uses TRBV7-9 and TRBJ1-1, with 9 bases that match TRBD1. V shed 5 bases, J shed 2 bases, and the junction held 9 bases outside the gene matches. The CDR3 is 16 amino acids. Germline CDR1 and CDR2: SEHNR and FQNEAQ (reference sequence). CDR3 region: CASSLGDRDRNTEAFF. In nucleotides, the CDR3 is TGTGCCAGCAGCCTGGGGGACAGGGATCGTAACACTGAAGCTTTCTTT.

This clonotype has just a few counts. The chain has TRBV6-2 or TRBV6-3 and TRBJ2-7; D is uncertain. CDR1 MNHEY and CDR2 SVGEGT come from the germline V gene. Trimming took 7 bases from V and 4 from J, leaving 11 bases between them. The CDR3 is 12 amino acids. DNA for the CDR3: TGTGCCAGCAATTTCCGCCTTTACGAGCAGTACTTC. Amino acid sequence: CASNFRLYEQYF.